This T cell receptor beta chain was sequenced during a study of patients and donors after allogeneic stem cell transplantation. In TCRdb, the RT-PCR reads were re-called with MiXCR into one record per CDR3 protein. The data hold under 200,000 distinct CDR3 sequences, with over 25% observed a single time. The germline CDR1 and CDR2 sequences are LGHNA and YNFKEQ. The junction had 8 bases not matched to a gene; V was cut back by 2 bases and J by 2 bases. The CDR3 has 17 residues. Sequencing used blood, either unsorted or a sorted T cell fraction (not recorded which). The TCR originated in a human donor who was either an allogeneic HSCT recipient or a stem cell or donor lymphocyte infusion donor (not recorded which). It is not recorded whose cells these are; they may come from a transplant donor. This chain links TRBV4-2 with TRBJ2-7; TRBD1 matches 11 bases. The CDR3 DNA reads as TGTGCCAGCAGCCAACTCGGACAGGGGGCGAGGACCTACGAGCAGTACTTC. As protein: CASSQLGQGARTYEQYF.